The present entry profiles one T cell receptor (beta chain) with its context. Germline values: CDR1 MNHEY, CDR2 SMNVEV (reference sequence). This CDR3 spans 16 amino acids. The V gene end was trimmed by 1 base and the J gene end by 3 bases; junction bases not matched to a gene: 8. The source of the sample is a study of shared T cell receptors in the human thymus. Profiled with immunoSEQ multiplex PCR; TCRdb holds only in-frame clones, not every one. Seen here are some 400,000 clones, over 90% observed once, and the top ten hold 0.015% to 0.02%. Source material: thymocytes. The chain joins TRBV27 to TRBJ2-7; TRBD1 agrees at 8 bases. This receptor was taken from a human donor. The CDR3 DNA reads as TGTGCCAGCAGTTTATTGGGGACAGGTGGTGACTACGAGCAGTACTTC. Encoded protein: CASSLLGTGGDYEQYF.